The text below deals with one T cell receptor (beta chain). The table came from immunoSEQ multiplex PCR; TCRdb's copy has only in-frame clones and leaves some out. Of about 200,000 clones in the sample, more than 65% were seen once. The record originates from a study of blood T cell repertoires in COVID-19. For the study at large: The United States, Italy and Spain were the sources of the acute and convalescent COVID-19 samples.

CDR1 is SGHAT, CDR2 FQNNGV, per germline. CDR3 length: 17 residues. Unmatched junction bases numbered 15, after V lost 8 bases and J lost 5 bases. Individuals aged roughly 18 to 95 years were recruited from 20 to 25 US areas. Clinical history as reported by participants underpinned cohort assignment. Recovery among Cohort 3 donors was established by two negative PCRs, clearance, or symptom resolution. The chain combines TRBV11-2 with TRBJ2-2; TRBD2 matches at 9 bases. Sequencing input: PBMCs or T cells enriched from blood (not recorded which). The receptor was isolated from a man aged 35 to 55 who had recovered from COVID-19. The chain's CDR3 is CASVPGGSGGWTGELFF. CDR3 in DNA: TGTGCCAGCGTTCCGGGTGGTAGCGGGGGTTGGACCGGGGAGCTGTTTTTT.